This T cell receptor (beta chain) was documented in a study of blood T cell repertoires in COVID-19. Study at large: Acute-phase and convalescent COVID-19 samples originated in the United States, Italy and Spain. Sources were T cells, B-cell-depleted T cells, or PBMCs; the material itself was cDNA or gDNA.

In the original processing: Nucleated cell counts were estimated from reference gene primer amplification. Produced via immunoSEQ multiplex PCR; TCRdb's table is partial and in-frame only. The V and J calls and clone size were taken over from that table, and D and trimming were inferred from the DNA. The repertoire holds tens of thousands of clones, with around 79% as singletons. Trimming took 6 bases from V and 6 from J, leaving 8 bases between them. Per the germline V gene, CDR1 is SGHVS and CDR2 is FNYEAQ. This CDR3 spans 12 amino acids. The chain joins TRBV7-6 to TRBJ2-2; no clear D. Sequencing used peripheral blood. The sequence came from a man aged 45-65 years with active or convalescent COVID-19. CDR3 sequence: CASRQTPGELFF. In DNA, the CDR3 is TGTGCCAGCAGACAGACCCCCGGGGAGCTGTTTTTT.